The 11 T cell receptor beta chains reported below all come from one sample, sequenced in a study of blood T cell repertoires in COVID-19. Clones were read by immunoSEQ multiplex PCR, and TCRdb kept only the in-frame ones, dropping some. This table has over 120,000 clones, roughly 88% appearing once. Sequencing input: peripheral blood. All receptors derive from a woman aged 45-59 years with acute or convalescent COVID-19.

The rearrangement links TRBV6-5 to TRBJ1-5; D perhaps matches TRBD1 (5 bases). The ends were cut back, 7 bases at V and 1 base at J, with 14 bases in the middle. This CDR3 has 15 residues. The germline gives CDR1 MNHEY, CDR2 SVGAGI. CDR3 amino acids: CASTVTASSNQPQHF. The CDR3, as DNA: TGTGCCAGCACCGTGACAGCCTCCAGCAATCAGCCCCAGCATTTT.

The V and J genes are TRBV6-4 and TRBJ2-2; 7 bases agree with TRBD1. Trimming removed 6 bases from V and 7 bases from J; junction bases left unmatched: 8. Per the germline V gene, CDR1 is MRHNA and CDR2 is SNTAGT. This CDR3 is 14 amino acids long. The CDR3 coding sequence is TGTGCCAGCAGCGCCGACAGGGTAGGCGGGGAGCTGTTTTTT. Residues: CASSADRVGGELFF.

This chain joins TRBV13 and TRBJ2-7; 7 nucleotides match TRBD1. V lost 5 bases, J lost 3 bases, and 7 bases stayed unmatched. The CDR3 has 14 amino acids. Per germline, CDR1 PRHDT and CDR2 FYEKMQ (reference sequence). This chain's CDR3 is CASSANRGSYEQYF. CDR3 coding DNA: TGTGCCAGCAGCGCAAACAGGGGAAGCTACGAGCAGTACTTC.

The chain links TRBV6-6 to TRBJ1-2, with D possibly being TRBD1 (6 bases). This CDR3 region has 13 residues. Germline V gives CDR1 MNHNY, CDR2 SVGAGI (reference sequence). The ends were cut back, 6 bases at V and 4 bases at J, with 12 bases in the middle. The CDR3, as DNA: TGTGCCAGCAGACAGGGACGGACCTATGGCTACACCTTC. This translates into CASRQGRTYGYTF.

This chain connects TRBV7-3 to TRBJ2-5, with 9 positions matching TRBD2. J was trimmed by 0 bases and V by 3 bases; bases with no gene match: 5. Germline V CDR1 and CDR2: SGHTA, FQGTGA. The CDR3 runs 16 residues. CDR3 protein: CASSLSGGLYQETQYF. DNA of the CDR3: TGTGCCAGCAGCTTGAGCGGGGGGCTGTACCAAGAGACCCAGTACTTC.

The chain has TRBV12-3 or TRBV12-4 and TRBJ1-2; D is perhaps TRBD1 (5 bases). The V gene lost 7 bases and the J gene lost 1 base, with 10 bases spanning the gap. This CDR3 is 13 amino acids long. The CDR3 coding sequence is TGTGCCAGCAATTCAGGGAATAACTATGGCTACACCTTC. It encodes CASNSGNNYGYTF.

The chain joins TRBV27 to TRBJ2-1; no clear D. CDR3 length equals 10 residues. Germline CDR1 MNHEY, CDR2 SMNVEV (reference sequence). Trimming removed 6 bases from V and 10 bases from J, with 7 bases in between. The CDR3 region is CASRVGEQFF. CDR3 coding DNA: TGTGCCAGCAGAGTGGGCGAGCAGTTCTTC.

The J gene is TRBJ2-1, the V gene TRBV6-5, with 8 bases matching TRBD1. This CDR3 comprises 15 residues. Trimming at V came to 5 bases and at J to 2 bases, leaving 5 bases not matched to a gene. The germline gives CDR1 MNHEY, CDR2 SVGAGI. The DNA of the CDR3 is TGTGCCAGCAGTACTCAGGGGGCCCCCTACAATGAGCAGTTCTTC. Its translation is CASSTQGAPYNEQFF.

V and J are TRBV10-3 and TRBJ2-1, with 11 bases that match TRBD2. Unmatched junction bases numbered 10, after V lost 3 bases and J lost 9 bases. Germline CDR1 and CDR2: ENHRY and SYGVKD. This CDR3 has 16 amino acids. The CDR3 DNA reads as TGTGCCATCAGTGAAGCTAGCGGGGGGTGGTCGGGTGAGCAGTTCTTC. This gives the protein CAISEASGGWSGEQFF.

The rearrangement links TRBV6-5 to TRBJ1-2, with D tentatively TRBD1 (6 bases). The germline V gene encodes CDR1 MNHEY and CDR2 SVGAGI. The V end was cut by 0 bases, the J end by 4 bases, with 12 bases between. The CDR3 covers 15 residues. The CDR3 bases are TGTGCCAGCAGTTACTCGGGAGGGGGTGGCTATGGCTACACCTTC. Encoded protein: CASSYSGGGGYGYTF.

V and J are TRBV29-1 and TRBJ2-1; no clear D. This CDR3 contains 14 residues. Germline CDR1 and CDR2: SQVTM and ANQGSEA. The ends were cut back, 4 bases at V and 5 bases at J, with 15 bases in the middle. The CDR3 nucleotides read TGCAGCGTTGGGATCCGGGTAACTAACAATGAGCAGTTCTTC. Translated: CSVGIRVTNNEQFF.